The 24 T cell receptor beta chains reported below all come from one sample, sequenced in a study of CD8 T cells in Susac syndrome. An amount of RNA that ranged from about 0.45 to 1 ug was reverse transcribed with random hexamers. TCRdb independently ran MiXCR on the immunoSEQ multiplex PCR reads; one entry per CDR3 protein. The sample lists about 240,000 distinct CDR3 sequences, 90% to 96% occurring once. The sequencing sample was made of CD4+ T cells from PBMCs. The receptor set was obtained from a human donor with Susac syndrome.

V usage is TRBV19 and J usage is TRBJ2-6; 8 bases fit TRBD2. The germline V gene has CDR1 LNHDA and CDR2 SQIVND (reference sequence). This CDR3 has 21 amino acids. V lost 6 bases and J lost 0; bases outside the gene matches: 19. The CDR3 nucleotides are TGTGCCAGTAGCCACTGGACACAGGCGGACAGCGGGAGCTCTGGGGCCAACGTCCTGACTTTC. It encodes CASSHWTQADSGSSGANVLTF.

The gene calls are TRBV19 and TRBJ2-5; D may be TRBD1 (5 bases). The CDR3 length is 16 residues. V was cut by 3 bases and J by 4 bases, with 18 bases left in between. Germline CDR1 and CDR2: LNHDA and SQIVND (reference sequence). CDR3 coding DNA: TGTGCCAGTAGTATTGCTGGGGCGCCGAGGTTAGAGACCCAGTACTTC. This gives the protein CASSIAGAPRLETQYF.

The gene calls are TRBV3-1 and TRBJ2-3; D is ambiguous. Germline-derived CDR1 and CDR2 are LGHDT and YNNKEL (reference sequence). The CDR3 totals 14 residues. The V gene lost 1 base and the J gene lost 2 bases, with 7 bases spanning the gap. DNA for the CDR3: TGTGCCAGCAGCCAAGGGGTTTACACAGATACGCAGTATTTT. Protein: CASSQGVYTDTQYF.

The genes are TRBV18 and TRBJ2-1, with unresolved D. Trimming stripped 3 bases from V and 5 bases from J, with 2 bases between. CDR1 is KGHSH, CDR2 LQKENI, per germline. CDR3 length equals 11 residues. The CDR3: CASSPDNEQFF. The DNA of the CDR3 is TGTGCCAGCTCACCCGACAATGAGCAGTTCTTC.

This rearrangement joins TRBV20-1 to TRBJ2-3, with D possibly being TRBD2 (6 bases). Per the germline V gene, CDR1 is DFQATT and CDR2 is SNEGSKA (reference sequence). Trimming took 2 bases from V and 0 from J, leaving 12 bases between them. CDR3 size: 15 residues. CDR3 nucleotide sequence: TGCAGTGCTAGATTCGGCGGGACTAGCACAGATACGCAGTATTTT. It translates to CSARFGGTSTDTQYF.

This chain connects TRBV12-3 or TRBV12-4 to TRBJ2-1; 7 bases line up with TRBD2. The CDR3 has 11 residues. J lost 9 bases, V lost 8 bases, and 4 bases had no gene match. CDR3 in amino acids: CASGLGVEQFF. In DNA, the CDR3 is TGTGCCAGCGGACTAGGTGTTGAGCAGTTCTTC.

This chain connects TRBV20-1 to TRBJ2-7; 9 bases are shared with TRBD2. The CDR3 extends over 16 amino acids. Germline CDR1 DFQATT, CDR2 SNEGSKA (reference sequence). The V and J ends lost 6 bases and 2 bases, in that order; junction bases with no gene match: 14. CDR3 in DNA: TGCAGTGCCCCCTCAGTCAGACTAGCGGAACCCTACGAGCAGTACTTC. This gives the protein CSAPSVRLAEPYEQYF.

The chain has TRBV27 and TRBJ2-7; 12 nucleotides agree with TRBD2. This CDR3 region has 15 residues. Germline V gene sequence: CDR1 MNHEY, CDR2 SMNVEV (reference sequence). V lost 5 bases, J lost 2 bases, and 4 bases stayed unmatched. The CDR3 spells CASSRRTSGTYEQYF. The CDR3 coding sequence is TGTGCCAGCAGTCGACGGACTAGCGGGACCTACGAGCAGTACTTC.

The chain recombines TRBV28 with TRBJ1-5; D is uncertain. From germline, CDR1 is MDHEN and CDR2 SYDVKM. V lost 6 bases to trimming and J lost 0 bases, with 9 bases between them. The CDR3 spans 14 residues. The CDR3 loop reads CASRYTNSNQPQHF. CDR3 DNA: TGTGCCAGCAGGTACACTAATAGCAATCAGCCCCAGCATTTT.

This chain uses TRBV12-5 with TRBJ2-1; 7 nucleotides match TRBD1. Losses at the gene ends were 1 base for V and 12 bases for J; bases not matched to a gene: 9. Germline CDR1 and CDR2: LGHNT and FRNRAP. The CDR3 extends over 14 amino acids. In DNA form, the CDR3 reads TGTGCTAGTGGTTTGGGAACAGGGGTAAGGGGGCAGTTCTTC. It translates to CASGLGTGVRGQFF.

J is TRBJ2-7 and V is TRBV29-1, with TRBD2 identical over 7 bases. Germline trimming cut 6 bases from V and 1 base from J; bases unmatched to any gene: 6. Germline CDR1 SQVTM, CDR2 ANQGSEA. The CDR3 has 13 amino acids. CDR3 residues: CSVGGEGSYEQYF. The CDR3 bases are TGCAGCGTGGGGGGGGAGGGGTCCTACGAGCAGTACTTC.

The rearrangement joins TRBV18 to TRBJ1-1; D remains unclear. In germline, CDR1 is KGHSH, CDR2 LQKENI. The CDR3 is 17 residues long. With 2 bases removed from V and 6 bases from J, the gap between germline ends came to 22 bases. The CDR3 sequence: CASSPREALASHAEAFF. Written as DNA, the CDR3 is TGTGCCAGCTCACCAAGAGAGGCGCTGGCCAGTCACGCTGAAGCTTTCTTT.

The chain employs TRBV15 and TRBJ2-2; D ambiguous. CDR1 is LNHNV and CDR2 is YYDKDF in the germline V gene (reference sequence). V was clipped by 0 bases and J by 9 bases, with 8 bases between them. CDR3 length: 13 amino acids. The CDR3 nucleotides read TGTGCCACCAGCAGAGATCCAGCACGGGAGCTGTTTTTT. It encodes CATSRDPARELFF.

The CDR3 reads CATSDLAGAIQYF. The CDR3, as DNA: TGTGCCACCAGTGATTTAGCGGGGGCCATTCAGTACTTC. This chain links TRBV24-1 with TRBJ2-4, with 8 nucleotides matching TRBD2. With V trimmed by 1 base and J by 9 bases, 1 base remained unmatched. This CDR3 spans 13 amino acids. Germline CDR1 and CDR2: KGHDR and SFDVKD.

A remark on this clonotype: The junction differs from germline at one of its ends, possibly a read error. The chain joins TRBV5-1 to TRBJ2-1; possibly TRBD1 for D (5 bases). The CDR3 runs 15 residues. Germline loops: CDR1 SGHRS, CDR2 YFSETQ. The CDR3 DNA reads TGCGCCAGCAGTTTGGCAAGACAGCCCTACAATGAGCAGTTCTTC. This gives the protein CASSLARQPYNEQFF. Full variable domain (outside the CDR3, taken from reference TRBV5-1 and TRBJ2-1): KAGVTQTPRYLIKTRGQQVTLSCSPISGHRSVSWYQQTPGQGLQFLFEYFSETQRNKGNFPGRFSGRQFSNSRSEMNVSTLELGDSALYLCASSLARQPYNEQFFGPGTRLTVL.

The chain links TRBV29-1 to TRBJ2-7, with 10 bases fitting TRBD2. Germline V gives CDR1 SQVTM, CDR2 ANQGSEA. This CDR3 contains 14 residues. J was trimmed by 0 bases and V by 7 bases; bases with no gene match: 6. DNA of the CDR3: TGCAGCGCCCGGACTAGCGGAGACTCCTACGAGCAGTACTTC. Its protein product is CSARTSGDSYEQYF.

The chain recombines TRBV7-8 with TRBJ1-2; no reliable D call. This CDR3 has 15 amino acids. V lost 1 base and J 4 bases, leaving 13 bases between the germline ends. The germline CDR1 and CDR2 sequences are SGHVS and FQNEAQ. The CDR3 is CASSLGRSPLYGYTF. The CDR3 DNA follows: TGTGCCAGCAGCTTAGGGCGATCCCCGCTCTATGGCTACACCTTC.

This sequence joins TRBV29-1 and TRBJ2-1, with TRBD1 matching 9 bases. This CDR3 has 15 residues. Germline assignment: CDR1 SQVTM and CDR2 ANQGSEA. V shed 7 bases, J shed 10 bases, and the junction held 17 bases outside the gene matches. The DNA of the CDR3 is TGCAGCGAACGAACACAGGGGGCAGGACTAGGGGAGCAGTTCTTC. Its translation is CSERTQGAGLGEQFF.

V is TRBV11-2 and J is TRBJ2-7, with 9 bases that match TRBD1. The trim removed 6 bases at V and 5 bases at J, leaving 11 bases unmatched. The CDR3 consists of 15 residues. Germline-derived CDR1 and CDR2 are SGHAT and FQNNGV. The CDR3 region is CASRRGQGNINEQYF. For the CDR3, the DNA is TGTGCCAGCAGGAGGGGACAGGGTAATATCAACGAGCAGTACTTC. Filled out from reference TRBV11-2 and TRBJ2-7, the complete variable domain reads EAGVAQSPRYKIIEKRQSVAFWCNPISGHATLYWYQQILGQGPKLLIQFQNNGVVDDSQLPKDRFSAERLKGVDSTLKIQPAKLEDSAVYLCASRRGQGNINEQYFGPGTRLTVT.

The rearrangement links TRBV20-1 to TRBJ2-2; D gene uncertain. The CDR3 runs to 11 residues. CDR1 and CDR2 (germline): DFQATT, SNEGSKA (reference sequence). V was trimmed by 1 base and J by 10 bases, leaving 7 bases between them. CDR3 sequence: CSARGAEELFF. In DNA form, the CDR3 reads TGCAGTGCTAGAGGGGCCGAGGAGCTGTTTTTT.

The rearrangement uses TRBV7-2 and TRBJ1-2; 7 positions match TRBD1. Unmatched junction bases numbered 10, after V lost 1 base and J lost 8 bases. Germline assignment: CDR1 SGHTA and CDR2 FQGNSA. This CDR3 has 15 amino acids. The CDR3, as DNA: TGTGCCAGCAGCTTAGTCCCAGGGACAGTGGAGGGCTACACCTTC. It yields the protein CASSLVPGTVEGYTF.

The J gene is TRBJ1-1, the V gene TRBV30, with TRBD1 as a possible D gene (5 bases). The germline V gene encodes CDR1 GTSNPN and CDR2 SVGIG (reference sequence). CDR3 length: 12 residues. Between the trimmed V and J ends, which lost 4 bases and 7 bases, there was a span of 13 bases. This chain's CDR3 is CAWNTVRGEAFF. DNA of the CDR3: TGTGCCTGGAACACGGTAAGGGGTGAAGCTTTCTTT.

The rearrangement joins TRBV20-1 to TRBJ2-1, with 11 bases lining up with TRBD2. The trim removed 6 bases at V and 5 bases at J, leaving 6 bases unmatched. Per germline, CDR1 DFQATT and CDR2 SNEGSKA (reference sequence). The CDR3 totals 14 residues. In DNA form, the CDR3 reads TGCAGTGCCGCGACTAGCGGGAACGACAATGAGCAGTTCTTC. It encodes CSAATSGNDNEQFF.

This chain connects TRBV7-8 to TRBJ2-7; 8 positions match TRBD2. CDR1 is SGHVS, CDR2 FQNEAQ, per germline. V lost 2 bases and J lost 6; bases outside the gene matches: 6. The CDR3 extends over 14 amino acids. Here the CDR3 reads CASSLLAGGSEQYF. CDR3 nucleotide sequence: TGTGCCAGCAGCTTACTGGCGGGGGGAAGCGAGCAGTACTTC.